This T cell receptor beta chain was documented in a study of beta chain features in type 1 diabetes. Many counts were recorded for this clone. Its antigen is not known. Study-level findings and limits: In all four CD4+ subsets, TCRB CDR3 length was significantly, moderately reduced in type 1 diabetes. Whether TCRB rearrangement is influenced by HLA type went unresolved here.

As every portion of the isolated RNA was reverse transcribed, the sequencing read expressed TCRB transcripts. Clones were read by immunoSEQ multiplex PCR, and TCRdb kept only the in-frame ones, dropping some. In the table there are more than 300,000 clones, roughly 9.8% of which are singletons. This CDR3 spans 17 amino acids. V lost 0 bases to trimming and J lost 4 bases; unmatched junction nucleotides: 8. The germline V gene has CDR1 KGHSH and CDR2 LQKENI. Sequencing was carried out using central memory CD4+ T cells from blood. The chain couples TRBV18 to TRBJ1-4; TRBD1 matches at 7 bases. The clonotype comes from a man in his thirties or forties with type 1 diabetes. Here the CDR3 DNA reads TGTGCCAGCTCACCACCGAGGGGGCCTTCGGGTAATGAAAAACTGTTTTTT. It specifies CASSPPRGPSGNEKLFF.